Listed here are 3 T cell receptor beta chains from one sample, sequenced in a study of STAT5B mutations in CD4+ large granular lymphocyte leukemia. Assay used: immunoSEQ multiplex PCR; TCRdb lists only in-frame clones, some missing. The sample carries 31,000 or so clones, around 76% recorded once. The sequenced sample consisted of CD4+ T cells from blood buffy coats. These receptors all come from a human donor in good health.

The V gene is TRBV7-2, the J gene TRBJ2-7; D is undetermined. This CDR3 is 13 amino acids long. The germline gives CDR1 SGHTA, CDR2 FQGNSA. Trimming cost V 0 bases and J 5 bases, with 8 bases left between them. The CDR3 DNA is TGTGCCAGCAGCTTAGCGCTGATTAACGAGCAGTACTTC. Its translation: CASSLALINEQYF.

V and J are TRBV5-1 and TRBJ1-1; D is undetermined. CDR3 length equals 14 residues. CDR1 is SGHRS, CDR2 YFSETQ, per germline. V lost 4 bases and J 2 bases, leaving 12 bases between the germline ends. The CDR3 reads CASSLGSDNTEAFF. CDR3 bases: TGCGCCAGCAGCCTTGGATCGGATAACACTGAAGCTTTCTTT.

The CDR3 DNA sequence: TGCGCCACCCCGGGACAGGGTCTCGCTAGCAATCAGCCCCAGCATTTT. This translates into CATPGQGLASNQPQHF. The rearrangement uses TRBV5-1 and TRBJ1-5, with TRBD1 matching 9 bases. J gave up 0 bases and V 9 bases, and 10 bases lay outside the gene matches. CDR3 length: 16 amino acids. The germline V gene has CDR1 SGHRS and CDR2 YFSETQ.